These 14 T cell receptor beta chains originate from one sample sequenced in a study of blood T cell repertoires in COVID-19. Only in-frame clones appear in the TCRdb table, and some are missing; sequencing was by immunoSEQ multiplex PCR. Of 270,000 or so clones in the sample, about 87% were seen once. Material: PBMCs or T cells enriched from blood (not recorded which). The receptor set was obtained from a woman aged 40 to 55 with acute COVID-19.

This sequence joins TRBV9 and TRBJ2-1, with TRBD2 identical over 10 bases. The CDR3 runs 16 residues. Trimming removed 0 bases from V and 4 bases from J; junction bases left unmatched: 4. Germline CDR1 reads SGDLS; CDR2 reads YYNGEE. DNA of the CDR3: TGTGCCAGCAGCGTAGCTGGGACTAGCGATTACAATGAGCAGTTCTTC. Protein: CASSVAGTSDYNEQFF.

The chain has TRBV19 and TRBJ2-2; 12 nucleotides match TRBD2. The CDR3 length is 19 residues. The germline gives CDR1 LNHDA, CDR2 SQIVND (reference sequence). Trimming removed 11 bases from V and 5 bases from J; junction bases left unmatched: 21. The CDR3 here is CACQSLKTLAGGRTGELFF. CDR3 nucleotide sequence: TGTGCCTGTCAGTCCCTGAAGACACTAGCGGGAGGACGGACCGGGGAGCTGTTTTTT.

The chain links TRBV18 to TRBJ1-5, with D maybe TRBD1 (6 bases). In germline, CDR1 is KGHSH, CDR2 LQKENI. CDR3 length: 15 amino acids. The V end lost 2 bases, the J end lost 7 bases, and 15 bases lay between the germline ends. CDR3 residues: CASSPLQGWDQPQHF. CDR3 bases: TGTGCCAGCTCACCATTACAGGGTTGGGACCAGCCCCAGCATTTT. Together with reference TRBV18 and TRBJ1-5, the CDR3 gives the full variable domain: NAGVMQNPRHLVRRRGQEARLRCSPMKGHSHVYWYRQLPEEGLKFMVYLQKENIIDESGMPKERFSAEFPKEGPSILRIQQVVRGDSAAYFCASSPLQGWDQPQHFGDGTRLSIL.

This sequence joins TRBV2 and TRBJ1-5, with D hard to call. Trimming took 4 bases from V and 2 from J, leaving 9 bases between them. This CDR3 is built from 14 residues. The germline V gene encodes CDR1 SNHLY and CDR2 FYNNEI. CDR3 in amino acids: CASSGLTGNQPQHF. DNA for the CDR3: TGTGCCAGCAGTGGACTGACCGGCAATCAGCCCCAGCATTTT.

The CDR3 region has the DNA TGTGCCAGCAGCTTTACAGGACACACCGGGGAGCTGTTTTTT. Its translation is CASSFTGHTGELFF. The chain employs TRBV7-3 and TRBJ2-2; D might be TRBD1 (5 bases). Per germline, CDR1 SGHTA and CDR2 FQGTGA. Trimming took off 3 bases at V and 3 bases at J, with 8 bases between the two ends. This CDR3 has 14 amino acids.

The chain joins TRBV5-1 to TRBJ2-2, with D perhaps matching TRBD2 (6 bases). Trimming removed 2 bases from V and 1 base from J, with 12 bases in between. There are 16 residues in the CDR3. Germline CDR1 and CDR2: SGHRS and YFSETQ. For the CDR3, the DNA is TGCGCCAGCAGCTTAGACCGGGGAGGGAACACCGGGGAGCTGTTTTTT. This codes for CASSLDRGGNTGELFF.

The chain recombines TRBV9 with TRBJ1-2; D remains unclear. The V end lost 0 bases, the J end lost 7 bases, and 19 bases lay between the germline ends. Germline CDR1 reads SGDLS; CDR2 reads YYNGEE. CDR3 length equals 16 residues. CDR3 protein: CASSVGGGYWASGYTF. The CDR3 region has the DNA TGTGCCAGCAGCGTAGGAGGAGGGTATTGGGCCAGTGGCTACACCTTC.

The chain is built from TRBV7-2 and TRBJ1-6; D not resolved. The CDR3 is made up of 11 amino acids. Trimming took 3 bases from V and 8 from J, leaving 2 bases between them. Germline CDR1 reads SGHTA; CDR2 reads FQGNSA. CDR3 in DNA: TGTGCCAGCAGCTTCGATTCACCCCTCCACTTT. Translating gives CASSFDSPLHF.

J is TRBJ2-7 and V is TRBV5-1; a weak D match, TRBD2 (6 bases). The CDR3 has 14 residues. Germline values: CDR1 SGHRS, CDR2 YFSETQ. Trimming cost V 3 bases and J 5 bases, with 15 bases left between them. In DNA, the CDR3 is TGCGCCAGCAGCTCAGGGACTGCCCTGGACGAGCAGTACTTC. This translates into CASSSGTALDEQYF. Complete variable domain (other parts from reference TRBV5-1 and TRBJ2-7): KAGVTQTPRYLIKTRGQQVTLSCSPISGHRSVSWYQQTPGQGLQFLFEYFSETQRNKGNFPGRFSGRQFSNSRSEMNVSTLELGDSALYLCASSSGTALDEQYFGPGTRLTVT.

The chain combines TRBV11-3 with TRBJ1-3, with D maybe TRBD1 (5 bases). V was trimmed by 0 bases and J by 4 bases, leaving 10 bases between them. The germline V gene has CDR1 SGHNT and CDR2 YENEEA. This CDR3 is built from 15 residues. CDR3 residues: CASSLDMGQGNTIYF. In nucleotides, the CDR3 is TGTGCCAGCAGCTTAGACATGGGGCAAGGAAACACCATATATTTT.

CDR3 in amino acids: CASSDGRNLYGYTF. CDR3 bases: TGTGCCAGCAGTGATGGCAGAAACCTCTATGGCTACACCTTC. The J gene is TRBJ1-2, the V gene TRBV25-1; no clear D. Trimming left V 3 bases short and J 4 bases short, with 12 bases between. In germline, CDR1 is MGHDK, CDR2 SYGVNS. The CDR3 runs to 14 residues.

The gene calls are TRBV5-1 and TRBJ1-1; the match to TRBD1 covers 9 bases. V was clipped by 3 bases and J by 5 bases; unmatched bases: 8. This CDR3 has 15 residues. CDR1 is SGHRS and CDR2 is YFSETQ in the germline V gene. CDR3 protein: CASSSDGQGRTEAFF. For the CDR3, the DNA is TGCGCCAGCAGCTCAGATGGACAGGGGAGGACTGAAGCTTTCTTT.

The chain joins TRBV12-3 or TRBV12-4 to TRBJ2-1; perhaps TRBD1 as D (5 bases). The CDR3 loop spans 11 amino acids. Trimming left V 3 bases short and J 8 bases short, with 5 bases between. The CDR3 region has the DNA TGTGCCAGCAGTTTCAGGGATGAGCAGTTCTTC. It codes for CASSFRDEQFF.

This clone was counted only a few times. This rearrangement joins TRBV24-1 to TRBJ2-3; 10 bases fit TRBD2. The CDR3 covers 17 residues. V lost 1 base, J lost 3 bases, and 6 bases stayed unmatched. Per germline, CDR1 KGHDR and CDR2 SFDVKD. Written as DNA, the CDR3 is TGTGCCACCAGTGATTTTCGATCTAGCGGGAGAACAGATACGCAGTATTTT. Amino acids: CATSDFRSSGRTDTQYF.